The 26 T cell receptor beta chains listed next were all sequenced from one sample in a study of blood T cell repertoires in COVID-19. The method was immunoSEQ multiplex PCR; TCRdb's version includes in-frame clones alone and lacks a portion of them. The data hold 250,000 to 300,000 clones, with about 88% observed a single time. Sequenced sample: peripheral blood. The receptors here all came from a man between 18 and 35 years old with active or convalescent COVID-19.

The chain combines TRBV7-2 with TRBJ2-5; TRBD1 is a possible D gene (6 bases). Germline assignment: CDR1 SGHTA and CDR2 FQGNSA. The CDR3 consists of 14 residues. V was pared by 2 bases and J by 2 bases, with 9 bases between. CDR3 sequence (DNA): TGTGCCAGCAGCTTAAATACAGGGCAAGAGACCCAGTACTTC. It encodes CASSLNTGQETQYF.

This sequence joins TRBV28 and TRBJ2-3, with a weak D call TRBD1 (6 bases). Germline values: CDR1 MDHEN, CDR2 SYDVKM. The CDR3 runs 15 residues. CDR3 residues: CAEFRGELPTDTQYF. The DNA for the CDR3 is TGTGCAGAATTCAGGGGTGAACTACCAACAGATACGCAGTATTTT.

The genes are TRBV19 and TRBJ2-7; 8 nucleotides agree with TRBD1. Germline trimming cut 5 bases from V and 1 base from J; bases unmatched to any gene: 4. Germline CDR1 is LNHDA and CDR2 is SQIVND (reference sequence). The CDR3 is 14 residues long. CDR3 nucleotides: TGTGCCAGTAGTCCCAGGGGGCGGTCCTACGAGCAGTACTTC. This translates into CASSPRGRSYEQYF.

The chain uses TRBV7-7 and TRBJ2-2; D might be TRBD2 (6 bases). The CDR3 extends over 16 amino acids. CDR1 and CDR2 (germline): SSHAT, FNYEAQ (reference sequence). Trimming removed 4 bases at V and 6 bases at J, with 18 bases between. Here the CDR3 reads CASSSLGGNHAGELFF. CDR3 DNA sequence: TGTGCCAGCAGCTCTCTGGGGGGTAATCATGCCGGGGAGCTGTTTTTT.

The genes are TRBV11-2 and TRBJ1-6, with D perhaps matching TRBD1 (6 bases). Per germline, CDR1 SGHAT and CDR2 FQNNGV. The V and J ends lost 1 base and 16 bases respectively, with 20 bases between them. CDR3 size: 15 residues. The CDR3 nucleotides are TGTGCCAGCAGCTTAGGGCTTCAGGGGCCCCGGGGACTCCACTTT. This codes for CASSLGLQGPRGLHF.

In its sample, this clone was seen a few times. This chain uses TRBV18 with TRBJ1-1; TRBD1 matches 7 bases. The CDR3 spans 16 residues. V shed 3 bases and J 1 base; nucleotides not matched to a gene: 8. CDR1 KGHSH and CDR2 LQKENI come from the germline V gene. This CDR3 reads CASSPYRGRKNTEAFF. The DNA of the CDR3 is TGTGCCAGCTCACCCTACAGGGGTAGAAAGAACACTGAAGCTTTCTTT.

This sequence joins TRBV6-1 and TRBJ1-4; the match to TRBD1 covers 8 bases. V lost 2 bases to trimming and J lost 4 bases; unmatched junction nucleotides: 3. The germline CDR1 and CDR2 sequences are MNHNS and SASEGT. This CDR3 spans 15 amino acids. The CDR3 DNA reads TGTGCCAGCAGTGAACAGGGGGCAGGTAATGAAAAACTGTTTTTT. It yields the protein CASSEQGAGNEKLFF.

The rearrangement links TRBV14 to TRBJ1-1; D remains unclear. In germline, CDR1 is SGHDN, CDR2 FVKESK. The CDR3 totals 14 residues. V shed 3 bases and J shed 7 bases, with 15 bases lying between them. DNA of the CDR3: TGTGCCAGCAGCCAGAGCAGTTGGAGTTTTGAAGCTTTCTTT. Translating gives CASSQSSWSFEAFF. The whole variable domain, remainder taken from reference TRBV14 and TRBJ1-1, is EAGVTQFPSHSVIEKGQTVTLRCDPISGHDNLYWYRRVMGKEIKFLLHFVKESKQDESGMPNNRFLAERTGGTYSTLKVQPAELEDSGVYFCASSQSSWSFEAFFGQGTRLTVV.

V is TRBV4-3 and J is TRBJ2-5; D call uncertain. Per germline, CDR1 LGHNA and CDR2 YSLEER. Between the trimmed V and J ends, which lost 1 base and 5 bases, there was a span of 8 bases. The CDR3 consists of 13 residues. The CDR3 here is CASSQGEAETQYF. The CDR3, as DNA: TGCGCCAGCAGCCAAGGCGAGGCGGAGACCCAGTACTTC.

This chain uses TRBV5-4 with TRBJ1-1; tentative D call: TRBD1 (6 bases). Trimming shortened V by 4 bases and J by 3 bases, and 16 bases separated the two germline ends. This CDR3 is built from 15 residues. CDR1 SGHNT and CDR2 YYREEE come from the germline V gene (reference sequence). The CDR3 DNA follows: TGTGCCAGCAGCACTCCCAGCAGGGGCTACACTGAAGCTTTCTTT. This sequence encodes CASSTPSRGYTEAFF.

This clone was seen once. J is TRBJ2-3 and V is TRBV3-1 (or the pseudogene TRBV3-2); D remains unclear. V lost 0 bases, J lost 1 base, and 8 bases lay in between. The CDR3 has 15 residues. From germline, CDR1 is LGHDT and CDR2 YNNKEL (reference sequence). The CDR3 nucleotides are TGTGCCAGCAGCCAAGATGGGCTGGGCACAGATACGCAGTATTTT. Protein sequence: CASSQDGLGTDTQYF.

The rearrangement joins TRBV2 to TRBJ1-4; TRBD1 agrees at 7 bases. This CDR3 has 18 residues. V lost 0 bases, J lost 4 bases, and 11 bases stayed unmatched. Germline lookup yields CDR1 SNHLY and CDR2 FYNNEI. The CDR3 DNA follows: TGTGCCAGCAGTGAAGCGCTGGGTTATGACAGGGATAATGAAAAACTGTTTTTT. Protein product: CASSEALGYDRDNEKLFF.

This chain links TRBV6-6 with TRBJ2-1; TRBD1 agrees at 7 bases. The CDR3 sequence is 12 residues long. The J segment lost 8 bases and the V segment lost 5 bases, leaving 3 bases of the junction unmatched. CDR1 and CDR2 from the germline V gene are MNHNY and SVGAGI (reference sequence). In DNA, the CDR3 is TGTGCCAGCAGTAGGACAGGCTATGAGCAGTTCTTC. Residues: CASSRTGYEQFF.

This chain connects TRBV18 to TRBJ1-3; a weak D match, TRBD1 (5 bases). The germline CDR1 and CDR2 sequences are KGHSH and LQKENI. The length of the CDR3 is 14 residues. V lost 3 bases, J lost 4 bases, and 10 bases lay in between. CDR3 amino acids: CASSPQGFGNTIYF. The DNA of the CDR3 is TGTGCCAGCTCACCCCAGGGTTTCGGAAACACCATATATTTT.

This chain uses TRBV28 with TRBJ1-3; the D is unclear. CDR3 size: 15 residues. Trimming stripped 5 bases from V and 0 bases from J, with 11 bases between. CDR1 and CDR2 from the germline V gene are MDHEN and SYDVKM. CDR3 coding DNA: TGTGCCAGCAGTACGACACGAAGCTCTGGAAACACCATATATTTT. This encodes CASSTTRSSGNTIYF.

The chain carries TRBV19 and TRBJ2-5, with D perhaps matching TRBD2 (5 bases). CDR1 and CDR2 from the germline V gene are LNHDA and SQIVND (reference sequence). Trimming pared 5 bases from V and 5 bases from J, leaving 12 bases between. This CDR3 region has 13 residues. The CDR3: CASSRPPGETQYF. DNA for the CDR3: TGTGCCAGTAGTCGCCCCCCGGGGGAGACCCAGTACTTC.

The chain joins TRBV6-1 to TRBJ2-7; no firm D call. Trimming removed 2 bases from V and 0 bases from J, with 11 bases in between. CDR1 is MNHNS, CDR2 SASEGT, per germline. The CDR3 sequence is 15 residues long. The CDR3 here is CASSERGYNSYEQYF. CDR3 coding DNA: TGTGCCAGCAGTGAACGAGGCTACAACTCCTACGAGCAGTACTTC.

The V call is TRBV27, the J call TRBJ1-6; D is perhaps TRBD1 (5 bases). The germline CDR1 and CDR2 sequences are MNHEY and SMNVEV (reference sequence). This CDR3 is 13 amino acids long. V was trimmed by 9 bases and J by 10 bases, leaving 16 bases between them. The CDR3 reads CASSGQGLSPLHF. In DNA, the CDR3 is TGTGCCAGTAGCGGGCAGGGCCTATCACCCCTCCACTTT.

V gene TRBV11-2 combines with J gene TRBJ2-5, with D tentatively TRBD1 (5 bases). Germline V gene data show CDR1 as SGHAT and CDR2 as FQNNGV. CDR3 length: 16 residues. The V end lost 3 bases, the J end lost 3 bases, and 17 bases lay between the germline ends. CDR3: CASSLGLRETEETQYF. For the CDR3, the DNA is TGTGCCAGCAGCTTGGGCCTCCGCGAGACAGAAGAGACCCAGTACTTC. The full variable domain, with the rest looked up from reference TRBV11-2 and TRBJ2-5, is EAGVAQSPRYKIIEKRQSVAFWCNPISGHATLYWYQQILGQGPKLLIQFQNNGVVDDSQLPKDRFSAERLKGVDSTLKIQPAKLEDSAVYLCASSLGLRETEETQYFGPGTRLLVL.

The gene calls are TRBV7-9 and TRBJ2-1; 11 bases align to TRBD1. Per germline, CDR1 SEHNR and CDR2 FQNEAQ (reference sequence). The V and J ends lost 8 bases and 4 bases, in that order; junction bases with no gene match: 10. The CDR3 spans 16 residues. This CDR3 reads CASGRQGQGDYNEQFF. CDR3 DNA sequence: TGTGCCAGCGGCCGACAGGGACAGGGGGATTACAATGAGCAGTTCTTC.

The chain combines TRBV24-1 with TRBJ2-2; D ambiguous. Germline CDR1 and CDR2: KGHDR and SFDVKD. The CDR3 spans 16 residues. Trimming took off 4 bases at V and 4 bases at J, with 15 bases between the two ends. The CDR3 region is CATSEPHTFPTGELFF. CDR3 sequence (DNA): TGTGCCACCAGTGAACCTCACACGTTTCCCACCGGGGAGCTGTTTTTT.

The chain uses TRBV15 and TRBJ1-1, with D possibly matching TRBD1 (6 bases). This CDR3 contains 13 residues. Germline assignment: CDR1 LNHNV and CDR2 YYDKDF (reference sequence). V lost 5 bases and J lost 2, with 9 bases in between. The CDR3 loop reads CATSRTANTEAFF. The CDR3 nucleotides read TGTGCCACCAGCCGGACAGCCAACACTGAAGCTTTCTTT. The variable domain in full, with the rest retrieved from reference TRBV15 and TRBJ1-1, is DAMVIQNPRYQVTQFGKPVTLSCSQTLNHNVMYWYQQKSSQAPKLLFHYYDKDFNNEADTPDNFQSRRPNTSFCFLDIRSPGLGDTAMYLCATSRTANTEAFFGQGTRLTVV.

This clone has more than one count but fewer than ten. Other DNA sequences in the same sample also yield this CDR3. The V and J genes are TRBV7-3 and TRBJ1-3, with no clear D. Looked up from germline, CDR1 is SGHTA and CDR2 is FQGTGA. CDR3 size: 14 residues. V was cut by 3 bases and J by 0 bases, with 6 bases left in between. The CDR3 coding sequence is TGTGCCAGCAGCTTGGGAGACTCTGGAAACACCATATATTTT. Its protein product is CASSLGDSGNTIYF.

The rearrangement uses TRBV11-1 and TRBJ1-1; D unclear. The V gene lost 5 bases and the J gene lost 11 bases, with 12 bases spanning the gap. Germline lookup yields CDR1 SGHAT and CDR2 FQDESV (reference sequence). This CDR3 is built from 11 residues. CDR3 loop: CASSPGGDAFF. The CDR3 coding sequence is TGTGCCAGCAGCCCGGGCGGGGATGCTTTCTTT. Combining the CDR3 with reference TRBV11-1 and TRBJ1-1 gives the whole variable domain EAEVAQSPRYKITEKSQAVAFWCDPISGHATLYWYRQILGQGPELLVQFQDESVVDDSQLPKDRFSAERLKGVDSTLKIQPAELGDSAMYLCASSPGGDAFFGQGTRLTVV.

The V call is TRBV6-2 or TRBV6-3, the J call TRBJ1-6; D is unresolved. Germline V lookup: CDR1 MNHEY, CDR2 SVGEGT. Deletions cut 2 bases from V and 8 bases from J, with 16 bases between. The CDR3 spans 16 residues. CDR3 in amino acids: CASSYREPTSYSPLHF. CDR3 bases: TGTGCCAGCAGTTACAGGGAGCCAACCTCTTATTCACCCCTCCACTTT.

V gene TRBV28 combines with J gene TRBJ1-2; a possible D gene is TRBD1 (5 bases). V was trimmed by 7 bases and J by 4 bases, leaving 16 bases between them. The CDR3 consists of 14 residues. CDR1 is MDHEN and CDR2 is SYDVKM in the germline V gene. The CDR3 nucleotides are TGTGCCAGCACCCTGAGCCTTACAGGCTATGGCTACACCTTC. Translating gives CASTLSLTGYGYTF.